The 24 T cell receptor beta chains listed next were all sequenced from one sample in a study of blood T cell repertoires in COVID-19. Clones were read by immunoSEQ multiplex PCR, and TCRdb kept only the in-frame ones, dropping some. Of a few hundred thousand clones in the sample, about four fifths are singletons; the top ten hold about 5%. The sample was PBMCs or T cells enriched from blood (not recorded which). The receptors stem from a woman aged 45-65 years who had recovered from COVID-19.

This chain joins TRBV7-9 and TRBJ2-5, with D possibly matching TRBD1 (6 bases). V was cut by 0 bases and J by 5 bases, with 10 bases left in between. CDR3 size: 14 residues. CDR1 SEHNR and CDR2 FQNEAQ come from the germline V gene (reference sequence). As DNA, the CDR3 is TGTGCCAGCAGCTTAGCAGGACAGTTGGAGACCCAGTACTTC. As protein: CASSLAGQLETQYF.

The genes are TRBV11-3 and TRBJ2-7; TRBD1 is a possible D gene (8 bases). Germline V gives CDR1 SGHNT, CDR2 YENEEA. V was cut by 7 bases and J by 6 bases, with 22 bases left in between. This CDR3 comprises 15 residues. CDR3 amino acids: CASTPGGPGGGEQYF. CDR3 nucleotides: TGTGCCAGCACCCCGGGGGGACCAGGGGGCGGCGAGCAGTACTTC. The variable domain in full, with the rest retrieved from reference TRBV11-3 and TRBJ2-7, is EAGVVQSPRYKIIEKKQPVAFWCNPISGHNTLYWYLQNLGQGPELLIRYENEEAVDDSQLPKDRFSAERLKGVDSTLKIQPAELGDSAVYLCASTPGGPGGGEQYFGPGTRLTVT.

This sequence joins TRBV12-3 or TRBV12-4 and TRBJ2-7; TRBD2 agrees at 14 bases. Unmatched junction bases numbered 6, after V lost 10 bases and J lost 7 bases. The CDR3 length is 13 residues. CDR3: CATGLAGGLEQYF. CDR3 nucleotides: TGTGCCACCGGACTAGCGGGAGGTCTTGAGCAGTACTTC.

This chain connects TRBV3-1 (or the pseudogene TRBV3-2) to TRBJ1-2, with 8 bases identical to TRBD1. The trim removed 0 bases at V and 4 bases at J, leaving 13 bases unmatched. CDR1 LGHDT and CDR2 YNNKEL come from the germline V gene (reference sequence). The CDR3 sequence is 18 residues long. For the CDR3, the DNA is TGTGCCAGCAGCCAAGACCCGGGACAGGAAGCTTTAGCCTATGGCTACACCTTC. It yields the protein CASSQDPGQEALAYGYTF.

V and J are TRBV7-8 and TRBJ1-2, with D possibly being TRBD1 (6 bases). The CDR3 is made up of 15 amino acids. V dropped 1 base and J dropped 2 bases, with 11 bases sitting between them. Germline V lookup: CDR1 SGHVS, CDR2 FQNEAQ. CDR3 DNA sequence: TGTGCCAGCAGCTTAGGGGCGCAGGGGAACTATGGCTACACCTTC. Translation gives CASSLGAQGNYGYTF.

This clone was seen a few times. The genes are TRBV5-4 and TRBJ1-4, with unresolved D. The length of the CDR3 is 14 residues. Germline V gene data show CDR1 as SGHNT and CDR2 as YYREEE (reference sequence). Trimming shortened V by 4 bases and J by 8 bases, and 15 bases separated the two germline ends. The chain's CDR3 is CASSPTTSREKLFF. DNA of the CDR3: TGTGCCAGCAGCCCTACCACTAGTCGAGAAAAACTGTTTTTT.

The V call is TRBV18, the J call TRBJ1-2, with 7 bases that match TRBD1. After removal of 2 bases from V and 3 bases from J, the junction contained 6 bases not matched to a gene. Germline-derived CDR1 and CDR2 are KGHSH and LQKENI. The CDR3 is 15 residues long. CDR3 in amino acids: CASSPETGLHYGYTF. The DNA of the CDR3 is TGTGCCAGCTCACCAGAGACAGGGTTGCACTATGGCTACACCTTC. The full variable domain, its missing parts supplied by reference TRBV18 and TRBJ1-2, is NAGVMQNPRHLVRRRGQEARLRCSPMKGHSHVYWYRQLPEEGLKFMVYLQKENIIDESGMPKERFSAEFPKEGPSILRIQQVVRGDSAAYFCASSPETGLHYGYTFGSGTRLTVV.

The chain employs TRBV3-1 (or the pseudogene TRBV3-2) and TRBJ2-7; TRBD2 agrees at 9 bases. V dropped 4 bases and J dropped 4; count of bases not matched to a gene: 2. The CDR3 covers 13 residues. Germline CDR1 is LGHDT and CDR2 is YNNKEL (reference sequence). The chain's CDR3 is CASSRSGGYEQYF. CDR3 nucleotides: TGTGCCAGCAGCCGTAGCGGGGGATACGAGCAGTACTTC.

This rearrangement joins TRBV7-2 to TRBJ2-2; 8 bases align to TRBD1. The junction had 2 bases not matched to a gene; V was cut back by 1 base and J by 4 bases. Germline CDR1 reads SGHTA; CDR2 reads FQGNSA. The CDR3 is 15 residues long. CDR3 DNA: TGTGCCAGCAGCTTAGGGACAGGGTCCACCGGGGAGCTGTTTTTT. Its protein product is CASSLGTGSTGELFF.

With respect to this clone: In the same sample, other DNA sequences code for this CDR3. The chain employs TRBV5-1 and TRBJ1-1; no definite D call. This CDR3 is 15 amino acids long. Trimming stripped 0 bases from V and 0 bases from J, with 9 bases between. The germline V gene encodes CDR1 SGHRS and CDR2 YFSETQ. CDR3 sequence (DNA): TGCGCCAGCAGCTTGGGGACGGGATTGAACACTGAAGCTTTCTTT. Translating it yields CASSLGTGLNTEAFF.

The genes are TRBV11-3 and TRBJ2-7, with D perhaps matching TRBD2 (6 bases). The length of the CDR3 is 16 residues. Trimming removed 5 bases at V and 7 bases at J, with 24 bases between. Germline V gives CDR1 SGHNT, CDR2 YENEEA. The CDR3 sequence is CASSAAGTLPLGEQYF. Here the CDR3 DNA reads TGTGCCAGCAGCGCCGCCGGGACTCTTCCCCTGGGGGAGCAGTACTTC.

The genes are TRBV7-9 and TRBJ1-2, with TRBD1 matching 9 bases. Germline trimming cut 1 base from V and 6 bases from J; bases unmatched to any gene: 6. The CDR3 length is 15 residues. In germline, CDR1 is SEHNR, CDR2 FQNEAQ (reference sequence). The CDR3 sequence: CASSLGTGEPHGYTF. The CDR3 DNA sequence: TGTGCCAGCAGCTTAGGGACAGGGGAACCCCATGGCTACACCTTC.

The rearrangement joins TRBV29-1 to TRBJ1-6, with D hard to call. Germline V gene data show CDR1 as SQVTM and CDR2 as ANQGSEA. The CDR3 is made up of 13 amino acids. V was pared by 6 bases and J by 6 bases, with 12 bases between. CDR3 sequence: CSVQEGSNSPLHF. Written as DNA, the CDR3 is TGCAGCGTCCAGGAGGGCAGTAATTCACCCCTCCACTTT.

The chain employs TRBV6-5 and TRBJ2-3, with TRBD1 as a possible D gene (7 bases). This CDR3 comprises 13 residues. Trimming left V 5 bases short and J 4 bases short, with 10 bases between. The V gene's germline CDR1 is MNHEY and CDR2 SVGAGI. The CDR3 protein is CASSRGTADTQYF. CDR3 sequence (DNA): TGTGCCAGCAGTCGCGGGACAGCAGATACGCAGTATTTT.

The chain is built from TRBV18 and TRBJ2-3; TRBD1 agrees at 7 bases. The trim removed 2 bases at V and 6 bases at J, leaving 11 bases unmatched. The CDR3 covers 16 residues. Germline V gene lookup returns CDR1 KGHSH and CDR2 LQKENI. Here the CDR3 reads CASSPRGPGGLDTQYF. DNA of the CDR3: TGTGCCAGCTCACCAAGGGGGCCAGGGGGTTTGGATACGCAGTATTTT.

The J gene is TRBJ2-7, the V gene TRBV27; 11 bases agree with TRBD2. Germline V gives CDR1 MNHEY, CDR2 SMNVEV (reference sequence). This CDR3 comprises 16 residues. J gave up 2 bases and V 5 bases, and 8 bases lay outside the gene matches. In DNA form, the CDR3 reads TGTGCCAGCAGTCCACGGGGACTAGCGGACCCCTACGAGCAGTACTTC. Translation gives CASSPRGLADPYEQYF.

This clone has just a few counts. The CDR3, as DNA: TGCGCCAGCAGCTTGACAGTCTCCTACGAGCAGTACTTC. Its translation: CASSLTVSYEQYF. The rearrangement links TRBV5-1 to TRBJ2-7; no definite D call. V lost 1 base, J lost 0 bases, and 5 bases lay in between. The CDR3 is made up of 13 amino acids. Germline CDR1 and CDR2: SGHRS and YFSETQ.

The chain couples TRBV6-1 to TRBJ2-6; the D gene is possibly TRBD1 (6 bases). The CDR3 runs 15 residues. Germline assignment: CDR1 MNHNS and CDR2 SASEGT. The V and J ends lost 2 bases and 3 bases respectively, with 8 bases between them. The CDR3 DNA sequence: TGTGCCAGCAGTGAAAACAGGGTTGGGGCCAACGTCCTGACTTTC. Translated, it gives CASSENRVGANVLTF.

The CDR3 here is CAVSRGSGNTIYF. The DNA of the CDR3 is TGTGCCGTCTCCAGGGGTTCAGGAAACACCATATATTTT. V usage is TRBV19 and J usage is TRBJ1-3; tentatively, D is TRBD1 (6 bases). This CDR3 region has 13 residues. The germline V gene encodes CDR1 LNHDA and CDR2 SQIVND (reference sequence). Between the trimmed V and J ends, which lost 11 bases and 4 bases, there was a span of 15 bases.

The V and J genes are TRBV7-2 and TRBJ1-1; 9 bases agree with TRBD1. J was trimmed by 7 bases and V by 1 base; bases with no gene match: 7. The CDR3 covers 15 residues. Germline V gene sequence: CDR1 SGHTA, CDR2 FQGNSA. In DNA, the CDR3 is TGTGCCAGCAGCTTAGAGGGACAGGGAGCCATTGAAGCTTTCTTT. Translated, it gives CASSLEGQGAIEAFF.

V and J are TRBV5-1 and TRBJ1-2; weak D call: TRBD1 (6 bases). CDR3 length equals 13 residues. V was trimmed by 2 bases and J by 6 bases, leaving 11 bases between them. Germline V lookup: CDR1 SGHRS, CDR2 YFSETQ. The CDR3 spells CASSFGGANGYTF. DNA for the CDR3: TGCGCCAGCAGCTTCGGGGGGGCAAATGGCTACACCTTC.

This chain connects TRBV9 to TRBJ1-1; D call uncertain. The CDR3 has 15 amino acids. From germline, CDR1 is SGDLS and CDR2 YYNGEE. The V end was cut by 0 bases, the J end by 5 bases, with 14 bases between. CDR3 amino acids: CASSVVGRAGTEAFF. The CDR3, as DNA: TGTGCCAGCAGCGTAGTGGGCCGCGCAGGTACTGAAGCTTTCTTT. Combining the CDR3 with reference TRBV9 and TRBJ1-1 gives the whole variable domain DSGVTQTPKHLITATGQRVTLRCSPRSGDLSVYWYQQSLDQGLQFLIQYYNGEERAKGNILERFSAQQFPDLHSELNLSSLELGDSALYFCASSVVGRAGTEAFFGQGTRLTVV.

There are a few counts of this clone. The chain is built from TRBV28 and TRBJ1-1; D not certain. The length of the CDR3 is 13 residues. Looked up from germline, CDR1 is MDHEN and CDR2 is SYDVKM. Trimming removed 8 bases at V and 0 bases at J, with 10 bases between. The CDR3 DNA sequence: TGTGCCAGCGCCTCTACAGTGAACACTGAAGCTTTCTTT. Protein sequence: CASASTVNTEAFF. Combining the CDR3 with reference TRBV28 and TRBJ1-1 gives the whole variable domain DVKVTQSSRYLVKRTGEKVFLECVQDMDHENMFWYRQDPGLGLRLIYFSYDVKMKEKGDIPEGYSVSREKKERFSLILESASTNQTSMYLCASASTVNTEAFFGQGTRLTVV.

The chain employs TRBV29-1 and TRBJ2-1, with 8 bases lining up with TRBD1. The CDR3 covers 13 residues. With V trimmed by 3 bases and J by 10 bases, 8 bases remained unmatched. The germline gives CDR1 SQVTM, CDR2 ANQGSEA. As DNA, the CDR3 is TGCAGCGTTGACGGGGCAGGGGGCGACGAGCAGTTCTTC. Translating gives CSVDGAGGDEQFF.